This T cell receptor (beta chain) was documented in a study of blood T cells in healthy people across ages. The wider study: In model experiments, template switching was able to capture about one barcoded beta molecule for every two T cells that were present.

V gave up 7 bases and J gave up 1 base, with 14 bases separating them. The CDR3 has 14 amino acids. The V gene's germline CDR1 is MDHEN and CDR2 SYDVKM. Concerning this clonotype itself: The antigen is unknown.

With a J-beta primer mix and a sample-barcoded 5' primer, a second PCR ran about 6 to 11 cycles. A 12-random-nucleotide template-switch adaptor tagged each cDNA molecule. TCRdb reanalysed the 5' RACE reads using MiXCR and keeps one entry per CDR3 protein. The sample holds almost 1 million distinct CDR3 sequences, about 53% seen once. Study findings and constraints: Aged donors had fewer naive CD4+ cells and lower diversity than long-lived donors.

The sample taken for sequencing was blood. This clonotype originated in a woman aged 60 to 75 in good health. V usage is TRBV28 and J usage is TRBJ2-7; D is unclear. The CDR3 reads CASKTGPWSYEQYF. As DNA, the CDR3 is TGTGCCAGCAAGACCGGGCCATGGTCCTACGAGCAGTACTTC.